The 8 T cell receptor beta chains reported below all come from one sample, sequenced in a study of T cells in tuberculosis. Produced via immunoSEQ multiplex PCR; TCRdb's table is partial and in-frame only. The sample holds fewer than 30,000 clones, over 85% seen once. Sequences were obtained from PBMCs. The receptor source for this set is a donor between 5 and 29 years old with latent tuberculosis or without tuberculosis infection.

This rearrangement joins TRBV6-4 to TRBJ2-1; a possible D gene is TRBD1 (6 bases). Trimming took 6 bases from V and 2 from J, leaving 14 bases between them. CDR3 size: 15 residues. Germline CDR1 and CDR2: MRHNA and SNTAGT. CDR3 loop: CASSRDTDPYNEQFF. The CDR3 bases are TGTGCCAGCAGCCGGGACACTGACCCCTACAATGAGCAGTTCTTC.

This chain connects TRBV18 to TRBJ2-7; a weak D match, TRBD1 (6 bases). This CDR3 has 13 amino acids. Germline V gene lookup returns CDR1 KGHSH and CDR2 LQKENI. V lost 5 bases to trimming and J lost 3 bases, with 11 bases between them. The CDR3 sequence: CASSYRELYEQYF. The CDR3 DNA reads TGTGCCAGCTCATACAGGGAACTCTACGAGCAGTACTTC.

The V and J genes are TRBV28 and TRBJ1-1, with D possibly matching TRBD1 (5 bases). The V end was cut by 2 bases, the J end by 2 bases, with 12 bases between. Germline CDR1 and CDR2: MDHEN and SYDVKM. This CDR3 is built from 15 residues. The CDR3 DNA follows: TGTGCCAGCAGTTTAACGACGGGGGGAAACACTGAAGCTTTCTTT. Translated, it gives CASSLTTGGNTEAFF.

This chain links TRBV6-5 with TRBJ2-2, with TRBD2 matching 10 bases. V gave up 6 bases and J gave up 5 bases; unmatched junction bases: 6. This CDR3 region has 15 residues. Germline lookup yields CDR1 MNHEY and CDR2 SVGAGI. The CDR3 loop reads CASSPSGRGTGELFF. For the CDR3, the DNA is TGTGCCAGCAGCCCTAGCGGGAGAGGTACCGGGGAGCTGTTTTTT.

The gene calls are TRBV18 and TRBJ1-2, with 8 bases lining up with TRBD1. CDR3 size: 13 residues. The germline gives CDR1 KGHSH, CDR2 LQKENI. V lost 6 bases and J lost 6; bases outside the gene matches: 6. CDR3 sequence: CASSLDRVDGYTF. CDR3 in DNA: TGTGCCAGCTCCCTGGACAGGGTCGATGGCTACACCTTC. Full variable domain (remainder filled in from reference TRBV18 and TRBJ1-2): NAGVMQNPRHLVRRRGQEARLRCSPMKGHSHVYWYRQLPEEGLKFMVYLQKENIIDESGMPKERFSAEFPKEGPSILRIQQVVRGDSAAYFCASSLDRVDGYTFGSGTRLTVV.

V gene TRBV29-1 combines with J gene TRBJ2-1; the match to TRBD2 covers 7 bases. From germline, CDR1 is SQVTM and CDR2 ANQGSEA. V shed 7 bases, J shed 3 bases, and the junction held 6 bases outside the gene matches. This CDR3 region has 13 residues. The CDR3 sequence is CSARTSNYNEQFF. In DNA, the CDR3 is TGCAGCGCGCGGACTAGTAACTACAATGAGCAGTTCTTC.

The chain combines TRBV9 with TRBJ1-1, with a possible D match to TRBD1 (5 bases). Trimming left V 4 bases short and J 6 bases short, with 13 bases between. Germline V gene sequence: CDR1 SGDLS, CDR2 YYNGEE. The CDR3 covers 13 residues. The CDR3 nucleotides read TGTGCCAGCAGCCCTGGGGGGACGTCTGAAGCTTTCTTT. The encoded protein is CASSPGGTSEAFF.

The chain combines TRBV6-5 with TRBJ2-3; TRBD2 aligns across 9 bases. This CDR3 is 16 amino acids long. Germline V gives CDR1 MNHEY, CDR2 SVGAGI. The trim removed 1 base at V and 6 bases at J, leaving 8 bases unmatched. The chain's CDR3 is CASSYFIASGTDTQYF. CDR3 bases: TGTGCCAGCAGTTACTTTATCGCTAGCGGGACCGATACGCAGTATTTT.